The 30 T cell receptor beta chains in this list originate from one sample, sequenced in a study of blood T cell repertoires in COVID-19. The data were produced by immunoSEQ multiplex PCR, yet TCRdb's version contains in-frame clones alone and is incomplete. Seen here are approximately 180,000 clones, approximately 90% observed once, and the top ten hold 5.5% to 7%. Sample: peripheral blood. The receptor set was obtained from a man aged 35-49 years with active or convalescent COVID-19.

The chain recombines TRBV7-3 with TRBJ2-1; possible D gene TRBD2, 6 bases. The CDR3 length is 15 residues. With 6 bases removed from V and 3 bases from J, the gap between germline ends came to 15 bases. CDR1 and CDR2 from the germline V gene are SGHTA and FQGTGA. The CDR3 nucleotides are TGTGCCAGCAGTCCGGGGACGGGGGTCTACAATGAGCAGTTCTTC. It yields the protein CASSPGTGVYNEQFF.

The chain uses TRBV5-4 and TRBJ1-1; D not certain. The CDR3 is 13 amino acids. The V gene's germline CDR1 is SGHNT and CDR2 YYREEE (reference sequence). V was cut by 2 bases and J by 6 bases, with 11 bases left in between. The CDR3 loop reads CASSLVTESEAFF. In nucleotides, the CDR3 is TGTGCCAGCAGCTTAGTCACCGAGTCTGAAGCTTTCTTT.

This clone was recorded only once. The chain has TRBV7-2 and TRBJ1-4, with D possibly TRBD1 on 6 matching bases. V shed 5 bases and J shed 0 bases, with 10 bases lying between them. Germline values: CDR1 SGHTA, CDR2 FQGNSA. The CDR3 sequence is 15 residues long. The CDR3 DNA follows: TGTGCCAGCAGCCTGGACAGTGCAACTAATGAAAAACTGTTTTTT. As protein: CASSLDSATNEKLFF.

V gene TRBV11-2 combines with J gene TRBJ1-1; D is undetermined. Trimming left V 3 bases short and J 1 base short, with 6 bases between. The germline CDR1 and CDR2 sequences are SGHAT and FQNNGV. The CDR3 spans 13 residues. CDR3 protein: CASSFNTNTEAFF. The CDR3 coding sequence is TGTGCCAGCAGCTTTAACACGAACACTGAAGCTTTCTTT.

The chain is built from TRBV27 and TRBJ1-2; D may be TRBD1 (5 bases). Trimming removed 8 bases from V and 3 bases from J, with 16 bases in between. Germline CDR1 reads MNHEY; CDR2 reads SMNVEV (reference sequence). The CDR3 has 14 amino acids. For the CDR3, the DNA is TGTGCCAGCCGCCCCTCCGGGGGGGACTATGGCTACACCTTC. It is translated as CASRPSGGDYGYTF.

J is TRBJ2-7 and V is TRBV2; the D gene is possibly TRBD2 (6 bases). V was trimmed by 2 bases and J by 4 bases, leaving 15 bases between them. The CDR3 is made up of 15 amino acids. In germline, CDR1 is SNHLY, CDR2 FYNNEI. CDR3 loop: CASSESTGLAYEQYF. The CDR3 DNA reads as TGTGCCAGCAGTGAATCGACTGGGCTAGCGTACGAGCAGTACTTC.

This clone has only one observation. The gene calls are TRBV7-2 and TRBJ1-3; possibly TRBD1 for D (5 bases). Deletions cut 0 bases from V and 4 bases from J, with 13 bases between. The CDR3 runs 16 residues. Germline V gives CDR1 SGHTA, CDR2 FQGNSA. The CDR3 DNA is TGTGCCAGCAGCTTAGCACGTGGCGGGGGGGGAAACACCATATATTTT. It specifies CASSLARGGGGNTIYF.

V usage is TRBV24-1 and J usage is TRBJ2-4, with 12 bases that match TRBD2. The J segment lost 2 bases and the V segment lost 5 bases, leaving 6 bases of the junction unmatched. The CDR3 sequence is 17 residues long. CDR1 is KGHDR, CDR2 SFDVKD, per germline. The CDR3 here is CATSAASGGATKNIQYF. DNA of the CDR3: TGTGCCACCAGTGCCGCTAGCGGGGGGGCCACCAAAAACATTCAGTACTTC.

The chain uses TRBV27 and TRBJ2-7, with D possibly being TRBD2 (6 bases). The germline V gene has CDR1 MNHEY and CDR2 SMNVEV (reference sequence). The ends were cut back, 3 bases at V and 2 bases at J, with 8 bases in the middle. This CDR3 spans 13 amino acids. CDR3 sequence: CASSLGGTYEQYF. The CDR3 nucleotides are TGTGCCAGCAGTTTGGGCGGGACCTACGAGCAGTACTTC.

The chain joins TRBV27 to TRBJ1-1; no clear D gene. The CDR3 runs to 12 residues. Trimming pared 8 bases from V and 5 bases from J, leaving 12 bases between. Germline loops: CDR1 MNHEY, CDR2 SMNVEV (reference sequence). The CDR3 nucleotides are TGTGCCAGCCGTGAGAGGGCGACTGAAGCTTTCTTT. Protein: CASRERATEAFF.

J is TRBJ2-7 and V is TRBV27, with TRBD2 as a possible D gene (6 bases). The ends were cut back, 5 bases at V and 7 bases at J, with 21 bases in the middle. The CDR3 runs to 15 residues. In germline, CDR1 is MNHEY, CDR2 SMNVEV (reference sequence). The CDR3 protein is CASSKRGAGLAEQYF. In DNA, the CDR3 is TGTGCCAGCAGTAAAAGGGGCGCGGGGCTCGCTGAGCAGTACTTC.

This chain uses TRBV19 with TRBJ2-2, with 9 bases identical to TRBD1. The junction had 4 bases not matched to a gene; V was cut back by 6 bases and J by 5 bases. The CDR3 sequence is 14 residues long. The germline gives CDR1 LNHDA, CDR2 SQIVND (reference sequence). The CDR3 loop is CASSTTGGTGELFF. CDR3 nucleotide sequence: TGTGCCAGTAGCACGACAGGGGGAACCGGGGAGCTGTTTTTT.

This chain connects TRBV19 to TRBJ1-3, with D tentatively TRBD1 (5 bases). This CDR3 is 15 amino acids long. CDR1 is LNHDA, CDR2 SQIVND, per germline (reference sequence). V dropped 6 bases and J dropped 0 bases, with 12 bases sitting between them. In nucleotides, the CDR3 is TGTGCCAGTAGCGCGACCGGGGGCTCTGGAAACACCATATATTTT. This codes for CASSATGGSGNTIYF.

This chain joins TRBV19 and TRBJ1-5; D call uncertain. Germline CDR1 and CDR2: LNHDA and SQIVND (reference sequence). V was shortened by 5 bases and J by 5 bases, with 16 bases between the two germline ends. The CDR3 consists of 15 residues. The CDR3 reads CASSPFLAAYQPQHF. DNA for the CDR3: TGTGCCAGTAGTCCATTTCTGGCCGCTTATCAGCCCCAGCATTTT.

The chain uses TRBV6-1 and TRBJ2-3; 8 positions agree with TRBD2. Looked up from germline, CDR1 is MNHNS and CDR2 is SASEGT. The CDR3 runs to 16 residues. V was clipped by 4 bases and J by 0 bases; unmatched bases: 6. The CDR3 region has the DNA TGTGCCAGCAGTGGAGCGGGAGCTTTTAGCACAGATACGCAGTATTTT. Its translation: CASSGAGAFSTDTQYF.

This clone is a singleton in its sample. J is TRBJ2-3 and V is TRBV11-3; 7 bases fit TRBD1. J was trimmed by 0 bases and V by 3 bases; bases with no gene match: 3. The CDR3 is 15 residues long. Germline values: CDR1 SGHNT, CDR2 YENEEA. CDR3 loop: CASSLGQTSTDTQYF. The CDR3 region has the DNA TGTGCCAGCAGCTTGGGACAGACTAGCACAGATACGCAGTATTTT.

The genes are TRBV19 and TRBJ2-2, with 8 bases fitting TRBD1. This CDR3 is 15 amino acids long. After removal of 3 bases from V and 0 bases from J, the junction contained 0 bases not matched to a gene. CDR1 is LNHDA and CDR2 is SQIVND in the germline V gene (reference sequence). Here the CDR3 DNA reads TGTGCCAGTAGTATGGACAGGGCGAACACCGGGGAGCTGTTTTTT. Residues: CASSMDRANTGELFF.

The chain joins TRBV7-2 to TRBJ1-1, with 9 bases matching TRBD1. In germline, CDR1 is SGHTA, CDR2 FQGNSA. CDR3 length: 15 residues. Losses at the gene ends were 0 bases for V and 5 bases for J; bases not matched to a gene: 4. CDR3 protein: CASSLAQGAGTEAFF. The CDR3 region has the DNA TGTGCCAGCAGCTTAGCACAGGGGGCTGGGACTGAAGCTTTCTTT.

The rearrangement links TRBV6-1 to TRBJ1-2; no clear D gene. V lost 2 bases and J lost 14, with 12 bases in between. The germline gives CDR1 MNHNS, CDR2 SASEGT. This CDR3 is 11 amino acids long. CDR3 DNA sequence: TGTGCCAGCAGTGAAAGAGGGCAGGAAACCTTC. It codes for CASSERGQETF.

The chain couples TRBV5-1 to TRBJ2-1; 11 bases fit TRBD2. V lost 7 bases and J lost 0; bases outside the gene matches: 6. There are 16 residues in the CDR3. The germline gives CDR1 SGHRS, CDR2 YFSETQ. CDR3 region: CASQAGTSGSYNEQFF. The CDR3 nucleotides read TGCGCCAGCCAAGCCGGGACTAGCGGCTCCTACAATGAGCAGTTCTTC.

The rearrangement uses TRBV19 and TRBJ2-1; 9 nucleotides agree with TRBD2. With 1 base clipped from V and 4 bases from J, the junction kept 8 bases outside the gene matches. From germline, CDR1 is LNHDA and CDR2 SQIVND (reference sequence). This CDR3 has 17 amino acids. CDR3: CASSIGVGAGGYNEQFF. Written as DNA, the CDR3 is TGTGCCAGTAGTATAGGTGTTGGAGCGGGGGGATACAATGAGCAGTTCTTC.

The sample holds one count of this clone. The J gene is TRBJ2-3, the V gene TRBV6-5; 8 nucleotides match TRBD1. Germline-derived CDR1 and CDR2 are MNHEY and SVGAGI. The CDR3 contains 14 residues. The ends lost 7 bases at V and 5 bases at J; junction bases unmatched: 8. DNA of the CDR3: TGTGCCAGCATGGACAGGGCATTTGGAGATACGCAGTATTTT. Protein: CASMDRAFGDTQYF.

The chain uses TRBV19 and TRBJ2-3; 8 bases align to TRBD1. In germline, CDR1 is LNHDA, CDR2 SQIVND (reference sequence). V dropped 7 bases and J dropped 5; count of bases not matched to a gene: 5. CDR3 size: 13 residues. The CDR3 coding sequence is TGTGCCAGTACCTCGACAGGGGTAGATACGCAGTATTTT. Translating it yields CASTSTGVDTQYF. The full variable domain, completed using reference TRBV19 and TRBJ2-3, is DGGITQSPKYLFRKEGQNVTLSCEQNLNHDAMYWYRQDPGQGLRLIYYSQIVNDFQKGDIAEGYSVSREKKESFPLTVTSAQKNPTAFYLCASTSTGVDTQYFGPGTRLTVL.

The genes are TRBV18 and TRBJ2-7, with 9 bases that match TRBD1. V lost 6 bases to trimming and J lost 4 bases; unmatched junction nucleotides: 10. The CDR3 consists of 15 residues. The germline CDR1 and CDR2 sequences are KGHSH and LQKENI. The CDR3 loop is CASSPGQGFPYEQYF. The CDR3 DNA is TGTGCCAGCTCTCCGGGACAGGGATTCCCTTACGAGCAGTACTTC.

This chain uses TRBV6-4 with TRBJ2-3; 7 bases fit TRBD2. The CDR3 has 16 residues. Germline-derived CDR1 and CDR2 are MRHNA and SNTAGT. With V trimmed by 2 bases and J by 3 bases, 8 bases remained unmatched. The chain's CDR3 is CASSDTASGSTDTQYF. Here the CDR3 DNA reads TGTGCCAGCAGTGACACGGCTAGCGGTTCTACAGATACGCAGTATTTT.

This chain links TRBV6-2 or TRBV6-3 with TRBJ1-6, with TRBD1 identical over 7 bases. This CDR3 contains 16 residues. Germline V gives CDR1 MNHEY, CDR2 SVGEGT. With 0 bases clipped from V and 7 bases from J, the junction kept 6 bases outside the gene matches. Here the CDR3 reads CASSYSTGAGNSPLHF. The CDR3 bases are TGTGCCAGCAGTTACTCCACAGGGGCCGGGAATTCACCCCTCCACTTT.

This sequence joins TRBV7-2 and TRBJ2-1; D is possibly TRBD1 (6 bases). The CDR3 runs 15 residues. The ends were cut back, 1 base at V and 5 bases at J, with 12 bases in the middle. The germline V gene has CDR1 SGHTA and CDR2 FQGNSA. CDR3 bases: TGTGCCAGCAGCTTAGGTCGGACAGCTCACAATGAGCAGTTCTTC. Translating gives CASSLGRTAHNEQFF.

The chain combines TRBV29-1 with TRBJ2-5; TRBD1 aligns across 10 bases. The germline CDR1 and CDR2 sequences are SQVTM and ANQGSEA. This CDR3 region has 15 residues. The V and J ends lost 5 bases and 5 bases, in that order; junction bases with no gene match: 11. In nucleotides, the CDR3 is TGCAGCGTTAAACCCGGGACAGGGGTATGGGAGACCCAGTACTTC. Residues: CSVKPGTGVWETQYF.

The count of this clone is one. The chain links TRBV19 to TRBJ1-6; no definite D call. The V gene's germline CDR1 is LNHDA and CDR2 SQIVND (reference sequence). CDR3 length: 13 residues. With 3 bases removed from V and 2 bases from J, the gap between germline ends came to 2 bases. CDR3 amino acids: CASSIAYNSPLHF. The CDR3, as DNA: TGTGCCAGTAGTATCGCCTATAATTCACCCCTCCACTTT.

V usage is TRBV19 and J usage is TRBJ2-3; a possible D gene is TRBD1 (5 bases). The length of the CDR3 is 15 residues. Trimming removed 3 bases at V and 2 bases at J, with 12 bases between. From germline, CDR1 is LNHDA and CDR2 SQIVND (reference sequence). CDR3 bases: TGTGCCAGTAGTATTCCTCTAGGGGACACAGATACGCAGTATTTT. It codes for CASSIPLGDTDTQYF.